These 16 T cell receptor beta chains were all obtained from the same sample, sequenced in a study of cytomegalovirus exposure and HLA in healthy donors. Primers for the PCR totalled 60 Vbeta and 13 Jbeta. TCRdb keeps only in-frame clones here, not all; method: immunoSEQ multiplex PCR. The sample yields approximately 150,000 clones, around 85% seen once. Sequencing used PBMCs. The receptors shown here come from a woman younger than 45 in good health and CMV-seronegative.

The V gene is TRBV15, the J gene TRBJ1-2; D gene uncertain. The CDR3 covers 16 residues. Germline values: CDR1 LNHNV, CDR2 YYDKDF (reference sequence). Trimming took off 0 bases at V and 1 base at J, with 12 bases between the two ends. The CDR3 bases are TGTGCCACCAGCAGAGATCATACTCCGGGTAACTATGGCTACACCTTC. Translated: CATSRDHTPGNYGYTF.

The CDR3 spells CASRPQGGSIRNTEAFF. The CDR3, as DNA: TGTGCCAGCAGGCCGCAGGGGGGCTCAATCCGGAACACTGAAGCTTTCTTT. The chain uses TRBV14 and TRBJ1-1, with 7 bases matching TRBD1. Germline-derived CDR1 and CDR2 are SGHDN and FVKESK. V gave up 6 bases and J gave up 1 base; unmatched junction bases: 14. The CDR3 spans 17 residues.

This chain's CDR3 is CASSPGDRGFGWDEQFF. CDR3 coding DNA: TGTGCCAGCTCACCAGGGGACAGGGGATTCGGTTGGGATGAGCAGTTCTTC. The chain is built from TRBV18 and TRBJ2-1; the match to TRBD1 covers 10 bases. The germline V gene has CDR1 KGHSH and CDR2 LQKENI. CDR3 length: 17 residues. Trimming cost V 2 bases and J 8 bases; bases outside gene matches: 12. Drawing the rest from reference TRBV18 and TRBJ2-1, the complete variable domain is NAGVMQNPRHLVRRRGQEARLRCSPMKGHSHVYWYRQLPEEGLKFMVYLQKENIIDESGMPKERFSAEFPKEGPSILRIQQVVRGDSAAYFCASSPGDRGFGWDEQFFGPGTRLTVL.

The chain joins TRBV7-2 to TRBJ2-7; 10 bases are a match to TRBD2. Germline V gives CDR1 SGHTA, CDR2 FQGNSA. The CDR3 is 15 residues long. The trim removed 5 bases at V and 2 bases at J, leaving 6 bases unmatched. The DNA for the CDR3 is TGTGCCAGCAGCCCGAGCGGGGGGGGACCCTACGAGCAGTACTTC. This gives the protein CASSPSGGGPYEQYF.

V gene TRBV15 combines with J gene TRBJ2-5, with D possibly being TRBD1 (6 bases). Deletions cut 0 bases from V and 5 bases from J, with 13 bases between. Germline-derived CDR1 and CDR2 are LNHNV and YYDKDF (reference sequence). This CDR3 comprises 15 residues. The CDR3 is CATSREGARGETQYF. In DNA form, the CDR3 reads TGTGCCACCAGCAGAGAGGGGGCCAGGGGTGAGACCCAGTACTTC.

This clone was observed once. V is TRBV4-1 and J is TRBJ2-7; perhaps TRBD2 as D (5 bases). CDR3 length: 15 amino acids. The germline CDR1 and CDR2 sequences are MGHRA and YSYEKL. The V gene lost 2 bases and the J gene lost 3 bases, with 14 bases spanning the gap. In DNA form, the CDR3 reads TGCGCCAGCAGCCAAACCCCCGGGGTAATCTACGAGCAGTACTTC. It encodes CASSQTPGVIYEQYF.

This clone was seen only a few times. The chain combines TRBV4-1 with TRBJ1-5; D is ambiguous. V lost 1 base and J 9 bases, leaving 19 bases between the germline ends. The CDR3 is 16 amino acids. Per the germline V gene, CDR1 is MGHRA and CDR2 is YSYEKL. The CDR3 DNA reads as TGCGCCAGCAGCCAAGCCCGGGTCCTACCTCACCCGCCCCAGCATTTT. This codes for CASSQARVLPHPPQHF.

The chain is built from TRBV18 and TRBJ2-1; D may be TRBD2 (5 bases). Germline V lookup: CDR1 KGHSH, CDR2 LQKENI. The length of the CDR3 is 15 residues. V was pared by 5 bases and J by 6 bases, with 17 bases between. The CDR3 sequence: CASSRPAPAGNEQFF. The CDR3 DNA reads as TGTGCCAGCTCAAGACCCGCTCCCGCGGGCAATGAGCAGTTCTTC.

The chain is built from TRBV4-3 and TRBJ2-1; 8 bases line up with TRBD2. This CDR3 has 16 amino acids. CDR1 and CDR2 from the germline V gene are LGHNA and YSLEER. Trimming removed 1 base from V and 2 bases from J; junction bases left unmatched: 4. The CDR3: CASSQVRGGPYNEQFF. For the CDR3, the DNA is TGCGCCAGCAGCCAAGTCCGGGGGGGACCCTACAATGAGCAGTTCTTC.

The J gene is TRBJ1-3, the V gene TRBV6-6; unclear D gene. The CDR3 is 14 residues long. Germline CDR1 is MNHNY and CDR2 is SVGAGI (reference sequence). V was trimmed by 5 bases and J by 0 bases, leaving 8 bases between them. CDR3 bases: TGTGCCAGCAGTACGCCCGGCTCTGGAAACACCATATATTTT. Amino acids: CASSTPGSGNTIYF.

The gene calls are TRBV19 and TRBJ2-3; D is perhaps TRBD2 (5 bases). The CDR3 is 15 residues long. Trimming left V 6 bases short and J 4 bases short, with 17 bases between. Germline values: CDR1 LNHDA, CDR2 SQIVND (reference sequence). CDR3 in DNA: TGTGCCAGTAGCCCGGCCAGGAGGCGGGCAGATACGCAGTATTTT. Amino acids: CASSPARRRADTQYF.

The V gene is TRBV4-3, the J gene TRBJ1-3; D possibly corresponds to TRBD1 (5 bases). Germline assignment: CDR1 LGHNA and CDR2 YSLEER. This CDR3 spans 15 amino acids. The germline V and J ends were trimmed by 3 bases and 1 base, with 10 bases remaining between them. CDR3 amino acids: CASSHGSGSGNTIYF. CDR3 bases: TGCGCCAGCAGCCACGGCTCAGGGTCTGGAAACACCATATATTTT.

This clone has just one count. The genes are TRBV23-1 and TRBJ2-5; 7 nucleotides align to TRBD1. The J call may be faulty, since TRBJ2-7 better matches the DNA end. TRBV23-1 is an ORF for which the function is uncertain. The CDR3 length is 14 residues. CDR3 amino acids: CASSHGQVIYEQYF. The CDR3 nucleotides are TGCGCCAGCAGTCATGGACAGGTGATCTACGAGCAGTACTTC.

The V and J genes are TRBV5-1 and TRBJ2-5; 8 nucleotides match TRBD1. Germline CDR1 and CDR2: SGHRS and YFSETQ. The CDR3 has 15 residues. V was pared by 0 bases and J by 4 bases, with 5 bases of the junction left unmatched. CDR3 protein: CASSLGGDRTETQYF. Written as DNA, the CDR3 is TGCGCCAGCAGCTTGGGGGGGGACAGGACAGAGACCCAGTACTTC.

The J gene is TRBJ2-6, the V gene TRBV19; no clear D gene. This CDR3 comprises 16 residues. Germline V CDR1 and CDR2: LNHDA, SQIVND (reference sequence). The V and J ends lost 5 bases and 0 bases respectively, with 11 bases between them. CDR3 residues: CASSRFGDSGANVLTF. CDR3 DNA: TGTGCCAGTAGTCGGTTTGGAGACTCTGGGGCCAACGTCCTGACTTTC.

The rearrangement uses TRBV9 and TRBJ2-2; D might be TRBD2 (6 bases). The germline V gene has CDR1 SGDLS and CDR2 YYNGEE. CDR3 size: 14 residues. Trimming removed 7 bases at V and 5 bases at J, with 15 bases between. The CDR3 region is CASHQGGITGELFF. The DNA for the CDR3 is TGTGCCAGCCACCAGGGAGGTATAACCGGGGAGCTGTTTTTT. Drawing the rest from reference TRBV9 and TRBJ2-2, the complete variable domain is DSGVTQTPKHLITATGQRVTLRCSPRSGDLSVYWYQQSLDQGLQFLIQYYNGEERAKGNILERFSAQQFPDLHSELNLSSLELGDSALYFCASHQGGITGELFFGEGSRLTVL.